A selection of T cell receptor beta chains follows, all from one sample in a study of cytomegalovirus exposure and HLA in healthy donors. The table came from immunoSEQ multiplex PCR; TCRdb's copy has only in-frame clones and leaves some out. The profile shows roughly 150,000 clones, 80% to 85% of them singletons. Sequencing input: PBMCs. The receptors originated from a girl between 2 and 10 years old in good health and CMV-seropositive. The CDR3 runs from the conserved cysteine through the conserved F or W. A D gene is named only where the DNA matches it firmly. Clone size is stated in some rows and not others, as once, few, many or a class when expanded.

>TRBD1|TRBJ2-2|NA|TRBV5-5
CASSWTGGELFF
TGTGCCAGCAGCTGGACAGGCGGGGAGCTGTTTTTT
>TRBD2|TRBJ2-1|NA|TRBV7-9
CASSLKLAGSYNEQFF
TGTGCCAGCAGCTTAAAACTAGCGGGGTCCTACAATGAGCAGTTCTTC
>NA|TRBJ2-5|NA|TRBV9
CASSVEARMGETQYF
TGTGCCAGCAGCGTAGAGGCTAGAATGGGAGAGACCCAGTACTTC
>TRBD2|TRBJ2-5|NA|TRBV28
CASSLGLEGGSETQYF
TGTGCCAGCAGTTTAGGTTTGGAGGGAGGGTCAGAGACCCAGTACTTC
>NA|TRBJ1-2|NA|TRBV28
CASSFSARGVYGYTF
TGTGCCAGCAGTTTCAGCGCCCGGGGAGTCTATGGCTACACCTTC
>NA|TRBJ2-5|NA|TRBV6-1
CATLWAGMEKTQYF
TGTGCCACCCTTTGGGCAGGGATGGAAAAGACCCAGTACTTC
>NA|TRBJ1-5|few|TRBV6-5
CASRPYRSLNQPQHF
TGTGCCAGCAGGCCCTACCGGTCGCTCAATCAGCCCCAGCATTTT
>TRBD1|TRBJ1-2|NA|TRBV9
CASSVSLGQGGTLANYGYTF
TGTGCCAGCAGCGTTAGCCTTGGACAGGGAGGGACCCTAGCTAACTATGGCTACACCTTC
>TRBD2|TRBJ2-1|NA|TRBV6-1
CASTLAGNEQFF
TGTGCCAGCACTCTAGCGGGAAATGAGCAGTTCTTC
>NA|TRBJ1-1|NA|TRBV5-4
CAGSRGGGEAFF
TGTGCCGGCAGCCGCGGGGGCGGTGAAGCTTTCTTT
>NA|TRBJ1-2|NA|TRBV6-6
CASSSGGGRGYTF
TGTGCCAGCAGCTCTGGGGGGGGCAGGGGCTACACCTTC
>NA|TRBJ2-3|NA|TRBV12-1
CASTVAGGADTQYF
NA
>TRBD1|TRBJ2-7|NA|TRBV30
CAWSLGQGRNEQYF
TGTGCCTGGAGTTTGGGACAGGGAAGGAACGAGCAGTACTTC
>NA|TRBJ2-7|NA|TRBV20-1
CRLGDYEQYF
TGCAGGCTAGGGGACTACGAGCAGTACTTC
>NA|TRBJ1-5|NA|TRBV30
CACSGNNQPQHF
TGTGCCTGCTCGGGTAATAACCAGCCCCAGCATTTT
>TRBD1|TRBJ2-3|NA|TRBV19
CASSIGQGADTQYF
TGTGCCAGTAGTATCGGACAGGGGGCAGATACGCAGTATTTT
>TRBD2|TRBJ2-5|NA|TRBV4-1
CASSQDWRRLAETTETQYF
TGCGCCAGCAGCCAAGATTGGAGGAGGCTAGCGGAAACCACGGAGACCCAGTACTTC
>TRBD2|TRBJ2-1|few|TRBV5-4
CASSSLAGEKFF
TGTGCCAGCAGCTCTCTAGCGGGAGAGAAGTTCTTC
>NA|TRBJ1-5|NA|TRBV5-1
CASSWTGGNQPQHF
TGCGCCAGCAGCTGGACGGGGGGCAATCAGCCCCAGCATTTT
>NA|TRBJ2-5|NA|TRBV7-9
CASSLWRLAGFQETQYF
TGTGCCAGCAGCTTATGGAGGTTGGCGGGGTTTCAAGAGACCCAGTACTTC
>NA|TRBJ2-6|NA|TRBV7-8
CASSLGQARSGANVLTF
TGTGCCAGCAGCTTAGGACAGGCCCGCTCTGGGGCCAACGTCCTGACTTTC
>NA|TRBJ1-5|NA|TRBV28
CASSLQQVLPQHF
TGTGCCAGCAGTTTACAACAGGTTCTGCCCCAGCATTTT
>TRBD1|TRBJ2-7|NA|TRBV5-1
CASSLALGQGAKEQYF
TGCGCCAGCAGCTTGGCCCTAGGGCAGGGGGCAAAGGAGCAGTACTTC
>TRBD1|TRBJ1-2|NA|TRBV30
CAWTGGLNGYTF
TGTGCCTGGACAGGGGGTCTTAATGGCTACACCTTC
>NA|TRBJ2-2|NA|TRBV30
CAWSYGSTGELFF
TGTGCCTGGAGTTATGGGAGCACCGGGGAGCTGTTTTTT
>TRBD2|TRBJ2-3|once|TRBV5-1
CASSGTSASTDTQYF
TGCGCCAGCAGCGGTACTAGCGCTAGCACAGATACGCAGTATTTT
>TRBD2|TRBJ2-7|NA|TRBV28
CASRGRLAGSYEQYF
TGTGCCAGCAGGGGACGACTAGCGGGTTCCTACGAGCAGTACTTC
>TRBD1|TRBJ2-2|NA|TRBV9
CASSPRDRVRTGELFF
TGTGCCAGCAGCCCGCGAGACAGGGTGCGGACCGGGGAGCTGTTTTTT
>TRBD1|TRBJ1-4|NA|TRBV29-1
CSVSDRTSFIF
TGCAGCGTCTCGGACAGGACCTCCTTTATATTT